This TCR beta chain was sequenced during a study of cytotoxic CD8 clonotypes in ibrutinib-treated CLL. Overall study context: Responses: around 25 partial, 2 complete; after median roughly 5.5 years, around 15 stayed remitted, some twelve progressed. A median around twelve months of treatment, range 6 to 36, preceded the collection of response samples. Sample averages reached 255,043 productive templates and roughly 96,000 productive rearrangements.

Study conclusions and caveats: Sustained-remission and progressing patients were not sampled at matched times.

About this clone: Its specificity is unknown.

The repertoire was sequenced with immunoSEQ multiplex PCR; TCRdb's copy has only in-frame clones and lacks some. The table records around 310,000 clones, roughly 79% of them present only once. Trimming cost V 6 bases and J 0 bases; bases outside gene matches: 1. CDR1 and CDR2 (germline): SGHAT, FQNNGV. The CDR3 length is 13 residues. Sample: PBMCs, taken before ibrutinib treatment. The V and J genes are TRBV11-2 and TRBJ1-2; TRBD1 agrees at 7 bases. The source is a human donor with chronic lymphocytic leukemia. The CDR3 DNA is TGTGCCAGCAGGGGGACAGCTAACTATGGCTACACCTTC. Translating gives CASRGTANYGYTF.